This T cell receptor beta chain derives from a study of blood T cells in healthy people across ages. Combining a sample-barcoded 5' primer with a J-beta primer mix, a second PCR ran for about 7 to 11 cycles. TCRdb reprocessed the 5' RACE reads via MiXCR and lists one record per CDR3 protein. This sample has hundreds of thousands of distinct CDR3 sequences, with about 30% found just once. CDR3 size: 13 residues. Germline lookup yields CDR1 MNHEY and CDR2 SMNVEV (reference sequence). V lost 6 bases and J 0 bases, leaving 8 bases between the germline ends. This clonotype was counted ten times or more. Sequencing was carried out using blood. The source of this sequence is an elderly woman in good health. The gene calls are TRBV27 and TRBJ1-1; D is undetermined. CDR3 in DNA: TGTGCCAGCAGACTGAAGATGAACACTGAAGCTTTCTTT. This codes for CASRLKMNTEAFF.